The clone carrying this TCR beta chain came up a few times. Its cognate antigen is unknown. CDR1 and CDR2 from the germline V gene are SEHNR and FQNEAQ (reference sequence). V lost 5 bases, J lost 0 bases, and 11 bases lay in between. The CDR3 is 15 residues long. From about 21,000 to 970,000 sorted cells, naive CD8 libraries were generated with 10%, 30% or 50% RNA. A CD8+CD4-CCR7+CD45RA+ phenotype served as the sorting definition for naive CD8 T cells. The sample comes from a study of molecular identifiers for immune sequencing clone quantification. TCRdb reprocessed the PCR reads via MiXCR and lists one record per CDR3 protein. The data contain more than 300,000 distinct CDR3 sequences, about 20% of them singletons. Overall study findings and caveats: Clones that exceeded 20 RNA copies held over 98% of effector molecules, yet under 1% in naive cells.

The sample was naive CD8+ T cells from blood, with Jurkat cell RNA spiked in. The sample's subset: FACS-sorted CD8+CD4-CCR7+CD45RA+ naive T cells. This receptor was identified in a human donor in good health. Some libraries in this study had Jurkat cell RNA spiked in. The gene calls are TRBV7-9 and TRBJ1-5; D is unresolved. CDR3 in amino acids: CASSADGDSNQPQHF. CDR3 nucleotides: TGTGCCAGCAGCGCCGACGGTGATAGCAATCAGCCCCAGCATTTT.